This TCR beta chain emerged from a study of Graves' ophthalmopathy and Graves' hyperthyroidism. The study's findings and limits: Most thyroid clonotypes with frequency above 0.001 were detected in blood too. For separating ophthalmopathy from stable hyperthyroidism, a 13-signature model gave 85% to 90% sensitivity and roughly 83% specificity.

Physicians reached a diagnosis by relying on clinical symptoms, serum thyroxine, TRAb, thyroid ultrasound and orbital computed tomography. More than 7.5 ml of fresh blood yielded the PBMCs by density gradient. RNA transcripts yielded amplified TCR beta CDR3 regions. Investigators did first-round RT-PCR with HTBI primers, then second-round multiplex PCR. Via MiXCR, TCRdb re-called the multiplex PCR reads, giving one row per CDR3 protein. The table lists more than 300,000 distinct CDR3 sequences, approximately 18% of them singletons. The CDR3 has 11 amino acids. V dropped 5 bases and J dropped 7 bases, with 9 bases sitting between them. Germline CDR1 and CDR2: SGHAT and FQNNGV. This clonotype was detected ten times or more. The antigen is undetermined.

This sequence joins TRBV11-2 and TRBJ2-7; D gene unclear. The TCR sequence derives from an adult woman with stable Graves' hyperthyroidism. Sequencing used peripheral blood. DNA of the CDR3: TGTGCCAGCAGCGAGAGAAGAGAGCAGTACTTC. Its translation is CASSERREQYF. The whole variable domain, filled in from reference TRBV11-2 and TRBJ2-7, reads EAGVAQSPRYKIIEKRQSVAFWCNPISGHATLYWYQQILGQGPKLLIQFQNNGVVDDSQLPKDRFSAERLKGVDSTLKIQPAKLEDSAVYLCASSERREQYFGPGTRLTVT.